The 11 T cell receptor beta chains given below trace back to one sample, sequenced in a study of T cells expressing NK-cell markers. TCRdb reprocessed the 5' RACE reads; each CDR3 protein has one entry and no DNA is given. The table lists about 390,000 distinct CDR3 sequences. Sequencing input: blood T cells: a sorted CD56 or NKG2C T cell subset, CD4+ or CD8+ T cells, or bulk PBMC T cells (not recorded which). The receptor source for this set is a woman aged 50 to 60 in good health.

The chain links TRBV19 to TRBJ1-5; TCRdb returns TRBD1, unconfirmable since there is no DNA. The germline V gene has CDR1 LNHDA and CDR2 SQIVND (reference sequence). This CDR3 comprises 19 residues. The CDR3 loop is CASSIDRLRGQGLNQPQHF.

V and J are TRBV10-1 and TRBJ2-3; TCRdb picks TRBD2, but there is no DNA to check that call. In germline, CDR1 is WNHNN, CDR2 SYGVQD (reference sequence). The CDR3 loop spans 14 amino acids. This chain's CDR3 is CASSKLAATDTQYF.

This chain uses TRBV12-3 or TRBV12-4 with TRBJ2-1; TCRdb's D call, TRBD1, is unchecked because there is no DNA. This CDR3 is built from 17 residues. CDR3 sequence reads: CASSPGTAISSYNEQFF.

The chain recombines TRBV5-4 with TRBJ1-1; lacking DNA, the TRBD1 call made by TCRdb goes unchecked. This CDR3 region has 14 residues. Germline V CDR1 and CDR2: SGHNT, YYREEE (reference sequence). CDR3 sequence reads: CASSPGPRNTEAFF.

The V and J genes are TRBV6-2 or TRBV6-3 and TRBJ2-3. The CDR3 contains 13 residues. Germline values: CDR1 MNHEY, CDR2 SVGEGT. CDR3 protein: CASSLGSKDTQYF.

The rearrangement uses TRBV4-1 and TRBJ2-1; as DNA is missing, the TRBD2 call by TCRdb cannot be tested. This CDR3 region has 16 residues. Germline CDR1 MGHRA, CDR2 YSYEKL. This CDR3 reads CASSQGEGRRWDEQFF.

V is TRBV12-3 or TRBV12-4 and J is TRBJ1-2; TCRdb lists TRBD1, though no DNA is available to test this call. The CDR3 extends over 15 amino acids. Here the CDR3 reads CASSNRDGGLYGYTF.

J is TRBJ1-1 and V is TRBV28; TCRdb designates TRBD1, a call that cannot be tested without DNA. This CDR3 has 13 residues. Germline CDR1 MDHEN, CDR2 SYDVKM. The chain's CDR3 is CASGRGLNTEAFF.

The CDR3 spells CASSEGWGSEAFF. The J gene is TRBJ1-1, the V gene TRBV5-1; as DNA is missing, the TRBD1 call by TCRdb cannot be tested. CDR1 and CDR2 from the germline V gene are SGHRS and YFSETQ. The CDR3 has 13 residues.

V gene TRBV4-1 combines with J gene TRBJ1-5; the D call from TCRdb, TRBD1, cannot be confirmed without DNA. Germline V lookup: CDR1 MGHRA, CDR2 YSYEKL. The CDR3 has 16 residues. This chain's CDR3 is CASSQDGQGKGQPQHF.

The gene calls are TRBV7-3 and TRBJ2-1; TCRdb selects TRBD2, and the lack of DNA leaves this call unchecked. The CDR3 consists of 12 residues. Germline V gene sequence: CDR1 SGHTA, CDR2 FQGTGA. The CDR3: CASSRLAGEQFF.